This T cell receptor beta chain was identified during a study of OX40 agonist ivuxolimab in advanced cancers. Study-wide results and caveats: Among T cells, CD8+ cells averaged more expanded clones than CD4+ cells.

Points on this clone: Its antigen is currently unknown.

Germline V CDR1 and CDR2: MNHEY, SVGAGI. The CDR3 covers 14 residues. With 7 bases removed from V and 8 bases from J, the gap between germline ends came to 17 bases. TCRdb's table, derived via immunoSEQ multiplex PCR, lists solely in-frame clones and lacks some. Of tens of thousands of clones listed, around four fifths were seen once; the top ten hold 0.75% to 1%. The V and J genes are TRBV6-5 and TRBJ1-4; no clear D gene. Sequences were derived from CD4+ or CD8+ T cells sorted from blood, sampled in a trial of the OX40 agonist ivuxolimab. This clonotype was obtained from an adult with an advanced solid tumor such as melanoma, head and neck, liver or kidney cancer. CDR3 nucleotide sequence: TGTGCCAGCACTCGGCGGGGTTTAGGGGAAAAACTGTTTTTT. Its translation is CASTRRGLGEKLFF.